The TCR beta chain described here comes from a study of blood T cell repertoires in COVID-19. Study-wide background: Researchers got acute and convalescent COVID-19 samples from the United States, Italy and Spain. The analysed material was cDNA or gDNA that came from T cells, B-cell-depleted T cells, or PBMCs.

In germline, CDR1 is SGHRS, CDR2 YFSETQ. With V trimmed by 0 bases and J by 4 bases, 3 bases remained unmatched. The length of the CDR3 is 15 residues. As originally analysed: Quantification of nucleated cells was approximated via reference gene primer amplification. Repertoires were generated with immunoSEQ multiplex PCR, while TCRdb's copy carries only in-frame clones and drops some. The DNA gave D and trimming, while V, J and clone size come from that table. In the table there are some 120,000 clones, around four fifths of which are singletons. This rearrangement joins TRBV5-1 to TRBJ2-1; 8 bases fit TRBD2. This clonotype originated in a man between 25 and 39 years old with acute or convalescent COVID-19. The sequencing input was peripheral blood. The CDR3 reads CASSLVLAGYNEQFF. CDR3 sequence (DNA): TGCGCCAGCAGCTTGGTCCTAGCGGGTTACAATGAGCAGTTCTTC. Filled out from reference TRBV5-1 and TRBJ2-1, the complete variable domain reads KAGVTQTPRYLIKTRGQQVTLSCSPISGHRSVSWYQQTPGQGLQFLFEYFSETQRNKGNFPGRFSGRQFSNSRSEMNVSTLELGDSALYLCASSLVLAGYNEQFFGPGTRLTVL.